This T cell receptor (beta chain) was obtained from a study of shared clonotypes between healthy human individuals (TCRdb year 2020). In the study overall: A couple of women and a few men aged 18 to 49 years were included in the cohort. For each donor, three plates each were used for CD4 naive and CD4 memory, two plates were used for CD8 naive, and one plate was used for CD8 memory. To estimate repertoire size and how much clonotypes are shared between individuals, the study performed deep sequencing of blood TCR repertoires from 4 to 6 healthy adults. Libraries were prepared and TCR repertoires were sequenced by different laboratories using diverse techniques, in order to increase sequencing depth and limit assay-specific biases. Leukapheresis yielded between about 0.9 and 8.9 billion PBMCs per donor. The full study reports these points: About 5% of naive CD4, 3.5% of naive CD8, approximately 2% of memory CD4, and approximately 0.4% of memory CD8 clonotypes were shared across four donors. Clonotypes shared by all four sorted-subset donors showed higher generation probabilities than non-shared clonotypes. The genetic and exposure-history diversity represented was limited by the small number of donors. Sampling was restricted to blood, and TCR repertoires in tissue are likely to differ from TCR repertoires in blood. Pairwise subsampling indicated that sequencing depth was expected to affect the degree of clonotype sharing among donors. Rarefaction of sorted-subset datasets indicated incomplete sequencing despite the large sequencing depth. Larger estimated clonotype richness was generally found for naive subsets than for memory subsets.

Healthy HIV-negative adults with no recently reported acute infections or vaccinations were included as donors. Only Caucasian adults living in Nashville, Tennessee, USA were represented among the donors. CD4+ T cells were enriched by magnetic negative selection; naive cells were then positively selected on CD45RA, and the negative fraction formed the memory subset. Blood was collected by leukapheresis, and PBMCs were isolated by Ficoll-Histopaque density gradient centrifugation and then cryopreserved in liquid nitrogen vapor phase. Analytical flow cytometry was used to check the purity and quantity of each magnetically sorted T cell population. From each sorted fraction, genomic DNA was isolated and quantified by UV absorbance on a Nanodrop 2000c. From the cysteine through the phenylalanine, the CDR3 covers 13 amino acids. CDR3 DNA only is kept here, 39 bases in frame from base 1. CDR1 MRHNA and CDR2 SNTAGT were looked up in the germline V gene. V is reduced by 7 bases and J by 6 bases, leaving a spacing of 16 bases between them.

On this clone itself: The antigen it binds to is not known. Base qualities were left out, and no much larger clone turns up one base away.

Using the deep immunoSEQ assay, multiplex PCR amplified TCR CDR3 regions from genomic DNA. For each cell subset, the extracted genomic DNA was distributed evenly across all wells of several immunoSEQ 96-well plates, and each plate served as one replicate. For sorted subsets, each replicate PCR was loaded with roughly 200 ng genomic DNA, equivalent to approximately 27,000 T cell genomes. The purified libraries were quantified using a Qubit 3.0 fluorometer, sized with a Bioanalyzer 2100, and then quantified again using the KAPA Library Quantification kit. Each immunoSEQ 96-well plate was sequenced on its own single-read 150-cycle Illumina NextSeq 550 flow cell. The paper's data handling went like this. Because only junctional sequences without quality scores were contained in the immunoSEQ output, filtering matching that applied to full-length reads could not be performed. To assign V/J genes and CDR3, sequences were annotated using PyIR, a Python wrapper for IgBLAST v1.9, with IMGT germline references. Reads with weak V/J assignments (E-value above 1e-6), missing CDR3, stop codons, out-of-frame junctions, or ambiguous translated residues were removed. A V3J clonotype was defined by an identical inferred V gene, J gene, and CDR3 amino acid sequence. To compute the percentage overlap between repertoires, the number of shared unique clonotypes was divided by the size of the smaller repertoire. Richness of each repertoire was evaluated using RTK rarefaction, the Chao1 estimator, and Recon v2.1 estimates of unobserved clonotypes. For all TCRbeta clonotypes obtained by the gDNA method from several donors, generation probabilities were computed with OLGA. TCRdb's version of the immuneACCESS table is confined to in-frame rearrangements and falls short of the full clone set. An unresolved V gene accounts for under half of the shortfall where checked; the remainder is of unknown origin. The D gene and trimming were derived from the DNA, and the V and J assignments and clone size from that table. The sample profile shows over 2 million clones; over 85% of them were found once. 0.1% to 0.15% of the sample is taken by the ten largest.

Sequencing used naive CD4+ T cells sorted from blood. The intended sense of this specimen's cell subset or site label: CD45RA+ positively selected. The receptor comes from a man younger than 30 in good health. The chain links TRBV6-4 with TRBJ2-7; confidence is insufficient to name the D gene. The nucleotide sequence reads as follows: TGTGCCAGCACGGCGGCCCCAGGTTTCGAGCAGTACTTC. It codes for CASTAAPGFEQYF.